This T cell receptor beta chain was obtained from a study of shared clonotypes between healthy human individuals. The overall study: Every donor yielded three CD4 naive, three CD4 memory, two CD8 naive and one CD8 memory plate.

As regards this clone: The antigen is not known.

The CDR3 extends over 14 amino acids. V was cut by 1 base and J by 2 bases, with 10 bases left in between. The germline gives CDR1 SGHTS, CDR2 YDEGEE. Study conclusions and caveats: Generally, estimated richness proved larger in naive subsets than it did in memory subsets.

Using immunoSEQ multiplex PCR, the repertoire was profiled, and TCRdb retains in-frame clones only, with some absent. The table records 600,000 to 700,000 clones, 55% to 85% of them present only once. The chain carries TRBV5-8 and TRBJ2-7, with D perhaps TRBD2 (5 bases). The clonotype comes from a woman in her twenties or thirties in good health. Sample: memory CD4+ T cells sorted from blood. The subset was: CD45RA-negative fraction. CDR3 amino acids: CASSLFRETYEQYF. Here the CDR3 DNA reads TGTGCCAGCAGCTTGTTCCGGGAAACCTACGAGCAGTACTTC.